This TCR beta chain was profiled in a study of T cell responses to AZD1222 COVID-19 vaccine. Here immunoSEQ multiplex PCR was the method, and the copy in TCRdb shows in-frame clones only, minus some. The sample shows some 180,000 clones, roughly 85% of them seen only once. V shed 3 bases and J shed 4 bases, with 9 bases lying between them. This CDR3 spans 13 amino acids. The study, taken as a whole, reports: Regions left unmutated in variants are reportedly the target of nearly half of spike-specific TCRs. White British people made up most donors, females outnumbered males, and clonal diversity was possibly underestimated. Researchers report vaccine-associated CD4 TCRs spanning spike, with dominance at 160-218 and 743-854.

Turning to this clone: Its target is not known.

The material sequenced was peripheral blood, taken 28 days after the second AZD1222 dose. V and J are TRBV12-3 or TRBV12-4 and TRBJ1-1; D is unclear. The TCR comes from an adult who received the AZD1222 COVID-19 vaccine. CDR3 sequence (DNA): TGTGCCAGCAGTTTTTTCGAGGGCACTGAAGCTTTCTTT. Translating it yields CASSFFEGTEAFF.